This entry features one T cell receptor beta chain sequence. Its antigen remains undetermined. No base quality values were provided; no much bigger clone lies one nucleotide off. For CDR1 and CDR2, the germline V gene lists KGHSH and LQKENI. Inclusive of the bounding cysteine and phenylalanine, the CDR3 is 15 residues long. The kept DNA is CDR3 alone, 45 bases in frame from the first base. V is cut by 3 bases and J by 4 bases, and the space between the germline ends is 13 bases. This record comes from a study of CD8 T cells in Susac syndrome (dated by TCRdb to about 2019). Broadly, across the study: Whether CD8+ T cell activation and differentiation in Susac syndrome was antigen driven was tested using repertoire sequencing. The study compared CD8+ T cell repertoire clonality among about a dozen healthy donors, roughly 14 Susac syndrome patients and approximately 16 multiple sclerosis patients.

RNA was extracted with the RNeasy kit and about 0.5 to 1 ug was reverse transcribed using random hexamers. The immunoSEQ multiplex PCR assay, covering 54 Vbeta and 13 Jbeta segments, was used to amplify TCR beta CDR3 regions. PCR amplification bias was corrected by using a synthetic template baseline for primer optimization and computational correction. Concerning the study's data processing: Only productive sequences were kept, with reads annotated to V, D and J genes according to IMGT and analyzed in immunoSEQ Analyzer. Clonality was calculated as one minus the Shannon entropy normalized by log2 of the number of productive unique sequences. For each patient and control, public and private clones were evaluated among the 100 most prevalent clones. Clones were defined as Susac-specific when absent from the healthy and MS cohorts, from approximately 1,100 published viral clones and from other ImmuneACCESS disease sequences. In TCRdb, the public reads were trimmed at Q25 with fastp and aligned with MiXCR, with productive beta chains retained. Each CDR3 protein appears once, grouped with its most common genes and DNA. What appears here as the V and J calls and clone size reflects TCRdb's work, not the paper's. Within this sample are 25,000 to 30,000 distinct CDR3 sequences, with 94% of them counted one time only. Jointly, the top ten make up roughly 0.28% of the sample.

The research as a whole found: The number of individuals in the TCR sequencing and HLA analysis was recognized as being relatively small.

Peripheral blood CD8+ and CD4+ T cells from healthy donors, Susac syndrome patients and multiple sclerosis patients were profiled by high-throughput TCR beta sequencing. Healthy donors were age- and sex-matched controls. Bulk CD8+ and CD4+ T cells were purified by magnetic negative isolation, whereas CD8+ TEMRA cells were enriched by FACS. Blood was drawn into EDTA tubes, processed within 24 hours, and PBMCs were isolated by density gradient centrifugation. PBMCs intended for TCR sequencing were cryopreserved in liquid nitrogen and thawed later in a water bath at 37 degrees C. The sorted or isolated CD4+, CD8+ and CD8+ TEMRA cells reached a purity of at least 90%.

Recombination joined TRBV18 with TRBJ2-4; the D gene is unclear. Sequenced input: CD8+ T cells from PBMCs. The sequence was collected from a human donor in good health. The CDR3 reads CASSPFENLKNIQYF. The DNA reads TGTGCCAGCTCACCCTTTGAGAACTTGAAAAACATTCAGTACTTC.